Presented here are 14 T cell receptor beta chains from one specimen sequenced in a study of blood T cell repertoires in COVID-19. Generated by immunoSEQ multiplex PCR, the TCRdb table keeps only in-frame clones and is missing some. The sample contains 400,000 or so clones, roughly 91% of which appear only once. Sequences were obtained from PBMCs or T cells enriched from blood (not recorded which). The receptors here all came from a man between 18 and 29 years old who had recovered from COVID-19.

The CDR3 here is CASSRTGGGSEGYTF. The CDR3 DNA sequence: TGTGCCAGCAGCCGCACAGGGGGCGGATCTGAGGGCTACACCTTC. This rearrangement joins TRBV9 to TRBJ1-2, with TRBD1 matching over 9 bases. J gave up 8 bases and V 4 bases, and 12 bases lay outside the gene matches. This CDR3 region has 15 residues. In germline, CDR1 is SGDLS, CDR2 YYNGEE.

The CDR3 DNA reads TGCGCCAGCAGCCATAGACAGGGGGGCCACGAGCAGTACTTC. Its translation: CASSHRQGGHEQYF. V and J are TRBV4-1 and TRBJ2-7, with 9 bases fitting TRBD1. From germline, CDR1 is MGHRA and CDR2 YSYEKL. The CDR3 contains 14 residues. V lost 3 bases and J lost 5; bases outside the gene matches: 5.

J is TRBJ2-5 and V is TRBV5-4; 11 nucleotides match TRBD2. V dropped 0 bases and J dropped 5; count of bases not matched to a gene: 6. Germline lookup yields CDR1 SGHNT and CDR2 YYREEE (reference sequence). The CDR3 contains 16 residues. CDR3 DNA: TGTGCCAGCAGCTTGGTAGCGGGAGGGCCGGAGGAGACCCAGTACTTC. It translates to CASSLVAGGPEETQYF.

Turning to this clone: Other DNA sequences in the sample encode the same CDR3. The CDR3 DNA is TGCGCCAGCAGCTTCCCGGGACATAACACCGGGGAGCTGTTTTTT. Translating it yields CASSFPGHNTGELFF. The gene calls are TRBV5-1 and TRBJ2-2, with D possibly being TRBD1 (6 bases). Trimming pared 2 bases from V and 2 bases from J, leaving 10 bases between. Germline lookup yields CDR1 SGHRS and CDR2 YFSETQ. The CDR3 extends over 15 amino acids.

CDR3 sequence (DNA): TGTGCCAGCAGCCAAATCCCCACAGTCCTGCAGTACTTC. Amino acids: CASSQIPTVLQYF. The genes are TRBV14 and TRBJ2-7; D remains ambiguous. This CDR3 spans 13 amino acids. CDR1 is SGHDN and CDR2 is FVKESK in the germline V gene. Between the trimmed V and J ends, which lost 2 bases and 9 bases, there was a span of 14 bases.

This chain uses TRBV15 with TRBJ2-5; TRBD2 agrees at 8 bases. CDR3 length: 13 amino acids. Looked up from germline, CDR1 is LNHNV and CDR2 is YYDKDF (reference sequence). V gave up 0 bases and J gave up 14 bases; unmatched junction bases: 8. The CDR3 DNA reads TGTGCCACCAGCAGAGATCCGGGAGGGACATCCTACTTC. This encodes CATSRDPGGTSYF.

The chain has TRBV3-1 (or the pseudogene TRBV3-2) and TRBJ1-1, with D hard to call. The CDR3 has 16 amino acids. The ends were cut back, 1 base at V and 5 bases at J, with 17 bases in the middle. From germline, CDR1 is LGHDT and CDR2 YNNKEL (reference sequence). In nucleotides, the CDR3 is TGTGCCAGCAGCCAAGCGGAAATCCGAGACATGACTGAAGCTTTCTTT. Translated, it gives CASSQAEIRDMTEAFF.

This chain links TRBV5-6 with TRBJ1-3; D perhaps matches TRBD1 (5 bases). This CDR3 has 16 amino acids. Trimming took 4 bases from V and 4 from J, leaving 18 bases between them. Germline V gene lookup returns CDR1 SGHDT and CDR2 YYEEEE. Here the CDR3 DNA reads TGTGCCAGCAGCCAGGGATGGGGGGGATCGGGAAACACCATATATTTT. Its protein is CASSQGWGGSGNTIYF.

As concerns this clone: Distinct nucleotide sequences in the sample also encode this CDR3. The chain uses TRBV5-5 and TRBJ1-3, with TRBD1 matching 10 bases. J was trimmed by 3 bases and V by 4 bases; bases with no gene match: 4. The germline V gene encodes CDR1 SGHKS and CDR2 YYEKEE (reference sequence). The CDR3 is 15 amino acids. The CDR3 nucleotides are TGTGCCAGCAGCCTAGACAGGGGGCTTGGAAACACCATATATTTT. The encoded protein is CASSLDRGLGNTIYF.

This clone was counted only a few times. The rearrangement uses TRBV7-3 and TRBJ2-2; 11 positions match TRBD2. J gave up 5 bases and V 6 bases, and 2 bases lay outside the gene matches. From germline, CDR1 is SGHTA and CDR2 FQGTGA. CDR3 length: 14 amino acids. CDR3 in amino acids: CASSRLAGTGELFF. The CDR3 DNA reads as TGTGCCAGCAGTCGACTAGCGGGGACCGGGGAGCTGTTTTTT.

The chain joins TRBV5-4 to TRBJ2-7; 7 nucleotides line up with TRBD2. V dropped 2 bases and J dropped 3; count of bases not matched to a gene: 5. The CDR3 is 14 residues long. In germline, CDR1 is SGHNT, CDR2 YYREEE (reference sequence). In nucleotides, the CDR3 is TGTGCCAGCAGCTTCGGGGGGACCAACTACGAGCAGTACTTC. Protein: CASSFGGTNYEQYF.

The CDR3 loop is CASSLEGTGGNEQYF. The DNA for the CDR3 is TGCGCCAGCAGCTTGGAGGGGACAGGGGGCAACGAGCAGTACTTC. The chain couples TRBV5-1 to TRBJ2-7, with 12 bases aligning to TRBD1. CDR1 SGHRS and CDR2 YFSETQ come from the germline V gene. V dropped 0 bases and J dropped 5; count of bases not matched to a gene: 3. The CDR3 has 15 amino acids.

V and J are TRBV11-2 and TRBJ2-3, with TRBD2 identical over 11 bases. Germline CDR1 reads SGHAT; CDR2 reads FQNNGV. Unmatched junction bases numbered 6, after V lost 5 bases and J lost 2 bases. CDR3 length: 16 residues. For the CDR3, the DNA is TGTGCCAGCAGCACCCGACTAGCGGGGAACACAGATACGCAGTATTTT. Translation: CASSTRLAGNTDTQYF. The entire variable domain, with the rest obtained from reference TRBV11-2 and TRBJ2-3, is as follows: EAGVAQSPRYKIIEKRQSVAFWCNPISGHATLYWYQQILGQGPKLLIQFQNNGVVDDSQLPKDRFSAERLKGVDSTLKIQPAKLEDSAVYLCASSTRLAGNTDTQYFGPGTRLTVL.

The rearrangement links TRBV4-2 to TRBJ1-1; unclear D gene. The CDR3 sequence is 16 residues long. Germline-derived CDR1 and CDR2 are LGHNA and YNFKEQ. V shed 0 bases and J shed 0 bases, with 11 bases lying between them. CDR3 bases: TGTGCCAGCAGCCAAGATCGCAGGAACATGAACACTGAAGCTTTCTTT. Protein: CASSQDRRNMNTEAFF.